This TCR beta chain was profiled in a study of T cell responses to AZD1222 COVID-19 vaccine. The method was immunoSEQ multiplex PCR; TCRdb's version includes in-frame clones alone and lacks a portion of them. Of about 60,000 clones in the sample, 70% to 85% were seen once. The table lists this clone with a few counts. The germline V gene encodes CDR1 ENHRY and CDR2 SYGVKD. There are 14 residues in the CDR3. The ends were cut back, 6 bases at V and 0 bases at J, with 8 bases in the middle. V is TRBV10-3 and J is TRBJ2-2; the D is unclear. Specimen: peripheral blood, collected on day 0 of AZD1222 vaccination. The receptor's source is an adult in good health. CDR3 protein: CAIRGLTNTGELFF. Written as DNA, the CDR3 is TGTGCCATCAGGGGGTTGACGAACACCGGGGAGCTGTTTTTT.